A selection of T cell receptor beta chains follows, all from one sample in a study of blood T cell repertoires in COVID-19. Sequencing was performed with immunoSEQ multiplex PCR; in TCRdb, only in-frame clones are kept and a portion is missing. The sample consists of approximately 94,000 clones, around nine tenths of them appearing once. Source material: peripheral blood. All receptors derive from a human donor in a cohort sampled during active COVID-19. Both conserved end residues are part of each CDR3. D genes are given only for firm matches. A row's size may be missing; if present it is once, few, many or a size class.

d_call	v_call	clone_size	j_call	cdr3_nt	cdr3_aa
.	TRBV6-4	.	TRBJ1-6	TGTGCCAGCAGTGCAAGCTGGAATTCACCCCTCCACTTT	CASSASWNSPLHF
TRBD1	TRBV4-2	.	TRBJ1-1	TGTGCCAGCAGCCCCCAAGGGGGCAAAGCTTTCTTT	CASSPQGGKAFF
.	TRBV28	.	TRBJ1-1	TGTGCCAGCAGGCTCACAGAAAAATATGAAGCTTTCTTT	CASRLTEKYEAFF
.	TRBV3-1/TRBV3-2	.	TRBJ1-3	TGTGCCAGCAGCCAAGGCGGGCCGACCTCTGGAAACACCATATATTTT	CASSQGGPTSGNTIYF
TRBD1	TRBV6-6	.	TRBJ1-1	TGTGCCAGCAGAACCGTGGGACAGGGGTCCACTGAAGCTTTCTTT	CASRTVGQGSTEAFF
.	TRBV5-1	.	TRBJ2-5	TGCGCCAGCAGCTTGGGAGCGGTCCAAGAGACCCAGTACTTC	CASSLGAVQETQYF
.	TRBV28	.	TRBJ2-7	TGTGCCAGCACCCGCACAGGGCACGAGCAGTACTTC	CASTRTGHEQYF
TRBD1	TRBV7-2	.	TRBJ2-5	TGTGCCAGCAGCTTGGGACAGCAGGAGACCCAGTACTTC	CASSLGQQETQYF
TRBD1	TRBV7-9	.	TRBJ2-7	TGTGCCAGCAGCACAGGACAGGGTCCATCCGACGAGCAGTACTTC	CASSTGQGPSDEQYF
.	TRBV3-1/TRBV3-2	.	TRBJ2-1	TGTGCCAGCAGCGAGCGTGACAGGTACAATGAGCAGTTCTTC	CASSERDRYNEQFF
TRBD1	TRBV19	.	TRBJ1-2	TGTGCCAGTAGTATGTTGGGACAGGGGGCAGCTAACTATGGCTACACCTTC	CASSMLGQGAANYGYTF
TRBD1	TRBV5-1	.	TRBJ1-3	TGCGCCAGCAGCCGGACAGGGTCTGGAAACACCATATATTTT	CASSRTGSGNTIYF
.	TRBV7-9	.	TRBJ2-7	TGTGCCAGCAGCTGGGGCCCGGGAGCCTACGAGCAGTACTTC	CASSWGPGAYEQYF
.	TRBV7-8	few	TRBJ1-6	TGTGCCAGCAGCTTAATCGGCGACAATAATTCACCCCTCCACTTT	CASSLIGDNNSPLHF
.	TRBV28	.	TRBJ2-6	TGTGCCAGCAGTTTCGGCAGGGGTAACGTCCTGACTTTC	CASSFGRGNVLTF
TRBD1	TRBV6-6	.	TRBJ2-7	TGTGCCAGCAGCCCTGGGACAGGGATCCAAACCTACGAGCAGTACTTC	CASSPGTGIQTYEQYF
TRBD2	TRBV5-1	.	TRBJ2-1	TGCGCCAGCAGCTTGTATGGGACTAGCTTAAGGAATGAGCAGTTCTTC	CASSLYGTSLRNEQFF
.	TRBV5-4	.	TRBJ1-5	TGTGCCAGCAGCCAACTTAACAGCCTGGACAGAGCTACGAATCAGCCCCAGCATTTT	CASSQLNSLDRATNQPQHF
TRBD2	TRBV15	.	TRBJ2-3	TGTGCCACCAGCAGTCGCGGGGGGGCCGGAGATACGCAGTATTTT	CATSSRGGAGDTQYF
TRBD2	TRBV30	.	TRBJ2-1	TGTGCCTGGAGTTCTAGCGGGATCGGTGGGTTCTTC	CAWSSSGIGGFF
.	TRBV11-2	.	TRBJ1-5	TGTGCCAGCAGCTTGTCAGGTAGCAATCAGCCCCAGCATTTT	CASSLSGSNQPQHF
TRBD2	TRBV28	.	TRBJ2-1	TGTGCCAGCAGTCTCCGGACTAGCGGGAGTACCTACAATGAGCAGTTCTTC	CASSLRTSGSTYNEQFF
.	TRBV27	.	TRBJ1-4	TGTGCCAGCAGTTCGCGACAGAGAAATGAAAAACTGTTTTTT	CASSSRQRNEKLFF
.	TRBV7-6	.	TRBJ1-1	TGTGCCAGCAGCTTTTCAGGGTCCACTGAAGCTTTCTTT	CASSFSGSTEAFF
.	TRBV15	.	TRBJ1-2	TGTGCCACCAGCAGAGATCAACGGGGGACCAATGGCTACACCTTC	CATSRDQRGTNGYTF
TRBD2	TRBV7-8	.	TRBJ2-1	TGTGCCAGCAGCTTTAGCGGGAGGGCCGTCAATGAGCAGTTCTTC	CASSFSGRAVNEQFF
.	TRBV5-6	.	TRBJ2-1	TGTGCCAGCAGCTTGGGGATTACGGGAAGGGCCTACAATGAGCAGTTCTTC	CASSLGITGRAYNEQFF
.	TRBV4-2	once	TRBJ1-6	TGTGCCAGCAGCGGTCTCTCAGGGGCGGGCAATTCACCCCTCCACTTT	CASSGLSGAGNSPLHF
TRBD2	TRBV18	.	TRBJ2-1	TGTGCCAGCTCACTACTAGCGGAGAGCTCCTACAATGAGCAGTTCTTC	CASSLLAESSYNEQFF
.	TRBV28	.	TRBJ2-3	TGTGCCAGCTCTGGAGGGATCTGGGTGCCAGATACGCAGTATTTT	CASSGGIWVPDTQYF
.	TRBV10-3	few	TRBJ1-2	TGTGCCTCCGCGGGGACTAACTATGGCTACACCTTC	CASAGTNYGYTF
.	TRBV19	.	TRBJ1-2	TGTGCCAGTAGTATAGGTCCCCCACTTAATCCGAGAGGCTATGGCTACACCTTC	CASSIGPPLNPRGYGYTF
TRBD1	TRBV5-1	.	TRBJ2-2	TGCGCCAGCAGCGAGGTTGGACAGGGCAGGGGCACCGGGGAGCTGTTTTTT	CASSEVGQGRGTGELFF